This T cell receptor beta chain appears in the sequencing data of a study of Graves' ophthalmopathy and Graves' hyperthyroidism. RNA transcripts yielded amplified TCR beta CDR3 regions. Second-round multiplex PCR came after a first-round RT-PCR that employed HTBI primers. From the multiplex PCR reads, TCRdb called clonotypes with MiXCR, one entry per CDR3 protein. The sample contains about 380,000 distinct CDR3 sequences, about 16% of which appear only once. Of note for this clonotype: The antigen is undetermined.

Study outcomes and limitations: Thyroid clonotypes that were expanded above 0.001 frequency mostly also appeared in blood.

The PBMCs used were ones drawn from 7.5 to 10 ml of fresh peripheral blood. Specimen: peripheral blood. The TCR originated in a woman between 18 and 29 years old with stable Graves' hyperthyroidism.

The CDR3 sequence is CASSLTPGISPLHF. The CDR3 coding sequence is TGTGCCAGCAGTTTAACCCCAGGAATATCACCCCTCCACTTT. The chain carries TRBV27 and TRBJ1-6, with no clear D. CDR3 length: 14 amino acids. V was cut by 2 bases and J by 10 bases, with 12 bases left in between. Germline V gene data show CDR1 as MNHEY and CDR2 as SMNVEV (reference sequence).